Below, 11 T cell receptor beta chains from the same sample are listed, as sequenced in a study of beta chain features in type 1 diabetes. Which antigens these TCRs recognize remains unknown. The authors reverse transcribed all of the isolated RNA, so sequencing captured expressed TCRB transcripts. The repertoire was sequenced with immunoSEQ multiplex PCR; TCRdb's copy has only in-frame clones and lacks some. The data contain about 150,000 clones, 10% of them seen just once; the ten biggest clones take up more than 0.4%. Findings and limits, study-wide: Moderately but significantly shorter TCRB CDR3s were found in Type 1 diabetes patients in all four CD4+ subsets.

The specimen sequenced was central memory CD4+ T cells from blood. Source of these receptors: a man younger than 40 with type 1 diabetes.

The table lists this clone with a few counts. V is TRBV21-1 and J is TRBJ2-6; the table assigns TRBD1, which was not confirmed against the DNA. TRBV21-1 is shown as a pseudogene. The CDR3 contains 17 residues. The CDR3 DNA sequence: TGTGCCAGCAGCCCGACAGGGGGAAGCTCTGGGGCCAACGTCCTGACTTTC. It codes for CASSPTGGSSGANVLTF.

This clone was picked up a small number of times. The rearrangement links TRBV2 to TRBJ2-5, with D possibly being TRBD2 (6 bases). Deletions cut 8 bases from V and 5 bases from J, with 9 bases between. This CDR3 is built from 11 residues. CDR1 is SNHLY and CDR2 is FYNNEI in the germline V gene. The CDR3 DNA is TGTGCCAGCGGGGGACTGGAGACCCAGTACTTC. Amino acid sequence: CASGGLETQYF.

This clone has a handful of counts. The V call is TRBV5-4, the J call TRBJ1-4, with 8 nucleotides matching TRBD1. Per the germline V gene, CDR1 is SGHNT and CDR2 is YYREEE (reference sequence). The CDR3 covers 13 residues. J gave up 5 bases and V 5 bases, and 2 bases lay outside the gene matches. Here the CDR3 DNA reads TGTGCCAGCAGTAGGACAGGGAATGAAAAACTGTTTTTT. It translates to CASSRTGNEKLFF. Together with reference TRBV5-4 and TRBJ1-4, the CDR3 gives the full variable domain: ETGVTQSPTHLIKTRGQQVTLRCSSQSGHNTVSWYQQALGQGPQFIFQYYREEENGRGNFPPRFSGLQFPNYSSELNVNALELDDSALYLCASSRTGNEKLFFGSGTQLSVL.

The gene calls are TRBV7-9 and TRBJ2-5, with 12 bases matching TRBD2. The V and J ends lost 4 bases and 5 bases, in that order; junction bases with no gene match: 5. CDR1 and CDR2 (germline): SEHNR, FQNEAQ (reference sequence). CDR3 length: 15 residues. As DNA, the CDR3 is TGTGCCAGCAGCTCATCTCTAGCGGGAGGGGAGACCCAGTACTTC. Encoded protein: CASSSSLAGGETQYF.

A few counts support this clone. In DNA, the CDR3 is TGTGCCAGCAGCCCCGACCCGGGGTCCGGGGCCAACGTCCTGACTTTC. Translated: CASSPDPGSGANVLTF. V is TRBV4-2 and J is TRBJ2-6; D may be TRBD2 (5 bases). The germline V and J ends were trimmed by 4 bases and 4 bases, with 14 bases remaining between them. The CDR3 totals 16 residues. CDR1 and CDR2 from the germline V gene are LGHNA and YNFKEQ.

V is TRBV28 and J is TRBJ1-2; D may be TRBD1 (6 bases). The V end lost 5 bases, the J end lost 1 base, and 17 bases lay between the germline ends. Germline CDR1 reads MDHEN; CDR2 reads SYDVKM. The CDR3 is made up of 16 amino acids. The CDR3, as DNA: TGTGCCAGCAGTGTCGCCGGGACACTAAATAACTATGGCTACACCTTC. It translates to CASSVAGTLNNYGYTF.

This clone appeared a few times. The chain uses TRBV7-3 and TRBJ2-5, with TRBD1 as a possible D gene (5 bases). Looked up from germline, CDR1 is SGHTA and CDR2 is FQGTGA. Trimming removed 3 bases from V and 5 bases from J, with 13 bases in between. The CDR3 is 14 amino acids. CDR3 loop: CASSLAGPGETQYF. CDR3 DNA sequence: TGTGCCAGCAGCTTGGCAGGGCCTGGGGAGACCCAGTACTTC.

In its sample, this clone was seen many times. This chain joins TRBV7-9 and TRBJ2-1; D is unresolved. The ends were cut back, 5 bases at V and 9 bases at J, with 14 bases in the middle. This CDR3 is built from 13 residues. Per germline, CDR1 SEHNR and CDR2 FQNEAQ (reference sequence). The CDR3 protein is CASSRSPFGEQFF. For the CDR3, the DNA is TGTGCCAGCAGCCGCTCCCCATTCGGTGAGCAGTTCTTC.

The V gene is TRBV19, the J gene TRBJ2-1; 8 bases align to TRBD1. Per germline, CDR1 LNHDA and CDR2 SQIVND (reference sequence). The J segment lost 13 bases and the V segment lost 4 bases, leaving 9 bases of the junction unmatched. The length of the CDR3 is 13 residues. CDR3 in amino acids: CASSTSQDRVQFF. CDR3 nucleotide sequence: TGTGCCAGTAGTACTTCTCAGGACAGGGTTCAGTTCTTC.

This chain uses TRBV6-5 with TRBJ2-5; maybe TRBD2 (5 bases). Trimming pared 5 bases from V and 13 bases from J, leaving 14 bases between. The CDR3 extends over 11 amino acids. Germline CDR1 reads MNHEY; CDR2 reads SVGAGI. The CDR3, as DNA: TGTGCCAGCAGTGAAGCGTGGACTGGGTACTTC. Translating it yields CASSEAWTGYF.

The chain links TRBV11-2 to TRBJ1-5; D not certain. With 2 bases removed from V and 5 bases from J, the gap between germline ends came to 10 bases. Looked up from germline, CDR1 is SGHAT and CDR2 is FQNNGV. The CDR3 is made up of 14 amino acids. The CDR3 spells CASSLSISDQPQHF. The DNA of the CDR3 is TGTGCCAGCAGCTTATCTATCTCTGATCAGCCCCAGCATTTT.